This T cell receptor (beta chain) comes out of a study of blood T cell repertoires in COVID-19. Study background: Acute and convalescent COVID-19 specimens originated in the United States, Italy and Spain. In each case, the material was cDNA or gDNA derived from T cells, B-cell-depleted T cells, or PBMCs.

From germline, CDR1 is SGHRS and CDR2 YFSETQ. J was trimmed by 3 bases and V by 8 bases; bases with no gene match: 2. The CDR3 spans 12 residues. Libraries were prepared by immunoSEQ multiplex PCR; TCRdb keeps only in-frame clonotypes and omits some of them. The sample holds over 150,000 clones, approximately 79% seen once. The origin of this receptor is an older woman with acute or convalescent COVID-19. The sequenced material came from peripheral blood. The J gene is TRBJ2-7, the V gene TRBV5-1, with 10 bases identical to TRBD2. The CDR3 protein is CASKREGYEQYF. The CDR3 bases are TGCGCCAGTAAGCGGGAGGGCTACGAGCAGTACTTC.